These 15 T cell receptor beta chains were sequenced from one sample in a study of glioma-infiltrating T cells after dendritic cell vaccination. Time point: after dendritic cell vaccination, including at tumor progression/relapse. Assay used: immunoSEQ multiplex PCR; TCRdb lists only in-frame clones, some missing. This sample has 90,000 or so clones, with over 75% found just once. Sequenced material: blood, taken after dendritic cell vaccination. All receptors come from a human donor with glioblastoma.

The V gene is TRBV7-2, the J gene TRBJ2-5, with TRBD2 matching over 7 bases. Germline V gene sequence: CDR1 SGHTA, CDR2 FQGNSA. Germline trimming cut 3 bases from V and 2 bases from J; bases unmatched to any gene: 6. There are 15 residues in the CDR3. This CDR3 is CASSFAGRLQETQYF. The CDR3 region has the DNA TGTGCCAGCAGCTTTGCCGGGAGGTTACAAGAGACCCAGTACTTC. The whole variable domain, filled in from reference TRBV7-2 and TRBJ2-5, reads GAGVSQSPSNKVTEKGKDVELRCDPISGHTALYWYRQSLGQGLEFLIYFQGNSAPDKSGLPSDRFSAERTGGSVSTLTIQRTQQEDSAVYLCASSFAGRLQETQYFGPGTRLLVL.

J is TRBJ1-1 and V is TRBV5-1; D gene ambiguous. The CDR3 runs 16 residues. Germline lookup yields CDR1 SGHRS and CDR2 YFSETQ. V was trimmed by 2 bases and J by 2 bases, leaving 16 bases between them. The CDR3: CASSFSAPAENTEAFF. The DNA of the CDR3 is TGCGCCAGCAGCTTCTCCGCCCCGGCGGAAAACACTGAAGCTTTCTTT.

This rearrangement joins TRBV6-1 to TRBJ2-3, with a weak D call TRBD1 (8 bases). Germline V gene sequence: CDR1 MNHNS, CDR2 SASEGT. The CDR3 is made up of 15 amino acids. The germline V and J ends were trimmed by 4 bases and 5 bases, with 16 bases remaining between them. CDR3 in amino acids: CASSARTGGGDTQYF. The CDR3 DNA reads as TGTGCCAGCAGTGCGCGTACAGGGGGGGGAGATACGCAGTATTTT.

The V and J genes are TRBV2 and TRBJ1-5; D is unresolved. CDR1 SNHLY and CDR2 FYNNEI come from the germline V gene. V shed 2 bases and J shed 7 bases, with 12 bases lying between them. This CDR3 spans 14 amino acids. The CDR3 loop reads CASSERVSVQPQHF. The CDR3 nucleotides are TGTGCCAGCAGTGAACGAGTTTCGGTACAGCCCCAGCATTTT.

CDR3 protein: CASSLQQGGKAEAFF. The CDR3 nucleotides read TGCGCCAGCAGCTTGCAGCAGGGGGGTAAGGCTGAAGCTTTCTTT. This chain uses TRBV5-1 with TRBJ1-1; TRBD1 aligns across 7 bases. J was trimmed by 6 bases and V by 1 base; bases with no gene match: 9. This CDR3 is built from 15 residues. Germline lookup yields CDR1 SGHRS and CDR2 YFSETQ.

CDR3 in amino acids: CASSLGRSGRSGTDTQYF. The DNA of the CDR3 is TGCGCCAGCAGCTTGGGCCGCAGCGGGAGGAGTGGCACAGATACGCAGTATTTT. The chain joins TRBV5-1 to TRBJ2-3; 9 bases fit TRBD2. Trimming at V came to 0 bases and at J to 1 base, leaving 9 bases not matched to a gene. Germline values: CDR1 SGHRS, CDR2 YFSETQ. This CDR3 has 18 amino acids. Complete variable domain (other parts from reference TRBV5-1 and TRBJ2-3): KAGVTQTPRYLIKTRGQQVTLSCSPISGHRSVSWYQQTPGQGLQFLFEYFSETQRNKGNFPGRFSGRQFSNSRSEMNVSTLELGDSALYLCASSLGRSGRSGTDTQYFGPGTRLTVL.

The CDR3 region has the DNA TGTGCCAGCAGTGAACTTCCAGGCATGAACACTGAAGCTTTCTTT. Translation: CASSELPGMNTEAFF. V and J are TRBV6-1 and TRBJ1-1, with no clear D. Looked up from germline, CDR1 is MNHNS and CDR2 is SASEGT. The CDR3 consists of 15 residues. Trimming stripped 2 bases from V and 0 bases from J, with 10 bases between.

The chain employs TRBV11-3 and TRBJ2-1; a possible D gene is TRBD2 (5 bases). Germline CDR1 reads SGHNT; CDR2 reads YENEEA. The CDR3 runs 12 residues. The germline V and J ends were trimmed by 5 bases and 8 bases, with 10 bases remaining between them. The CDR3 spells CASSVRADEQFF. For the CDR3, the DNA is TGTGCCAGCAGCGTTCGAGCGGATGAGCAGTTCTTC. The variable domain in full, completed from reference TRBV11-3 and TRBJ2-1, reads EAGVVQSPRYKIIEKKQPVAFWCNPISGHNTLYWYLQNLGQGPELLIRYENEEAVDDSQLPKDRFSAERLKGVDSTLKIQPAELGDSAVYLCASSVRADEQFFGPGTRLTVL.

The J gene is TRBJ2-2, the V gene TRBV7-2, with 7 bases aligning to TRBD2. V shed 5 bases, J shed 4 bases, and the junction held 7 bases outside the gene matches. The CDR3 runs 15 residues. Looked up from germline, CDR1 is SGHTA and CDR2 is FQGNSA. Here the CDR3 DNA reads TGTGCCAGCAGCCCGGGGGGAGTTCCCACCGGGGAGCTGTTTTTT. Encoded protein: CASSPGGVPTGELFF. Supplemented by reference TRBV7-2 and TRBJ2-2, the full variable domain reads GAGVSQSPSNKVTEKGKDVELRCDPISGHTALYWYRQSLGQGLEFLIYFQGNSAPDKSGLPSDRFSAERTGGSVSTLTIQRTQQEDSAVYLCASSPGGVPTGELFFGEGSRLTVL.

A single count supports this clone. This chain joins TRBV7-9 and TRBJ2-1; the match to TRBD1 covers 11 bases. The length of the CDR3 is 15 residues. The V gene end was trimmed by 4 bases and the J gene end by 3 bases; junction bases not matched to a gene: 2. Germline V gene lookup returns CDR1 SEHNR and CDR2 FQNEAQ (reference sequence). CDR3 in DNA: TGTGCCAGCAGCTCCGGGACAGGGGGCTACAATGAGCAGTTCTTC. This translates into CASSSGTGGYNEQFF.

The rearrangement links TRBV6-7 to TRBJ2-7; 7 bases agree with TRBD1. TRBV6-7 is an ORF; its function is uncertain. The CDR3 has 15 residues. V dropped 5 bases and J dropped 1; count of bases not matched to a gene: 8. The CDR3 region is CASSETGDSSYEQYV. CDR3 coding DNA: TGTGCCAGCAGTGAAACAGGGGATTCTTCCTACGAGCAGTACGTC.

This clone was observed a few times. CDR3 sequence: CASSAGRDRGTYEQYV. The CDR3 DNA is TGTGCCAGCAGCGCCGGCCGGGACAGGGGTACCTACGAGCAGTACGTC. The rearrangement links TRBV2 to TRBJ2-7, with 10 bases identical to TRBD1. Trimming removed 6 bases from V and 2 bases from J; junction bases left unmatched: 10. The CDR3 is made up of 16 amino acids. Germline-derived CDR1 and CDR2 are SNHLY and FYNNEI.

The chain couples TRBV4-1 to TRBJ2-1; 8 bases are a match to TRBD1. Trimming cost V 2 bases and J 6 bases; bases outside gene matches: 9. This CDR3 has 16 amino acids. The germline V gene has CDR1 MGHRA and CDR2 YSYEKL. The CDR3 protein is CASSQNGQGRGNEQFF. CDR3 bases: TGCGCCAGCAGCCAAAATGGACAGGGAAGAGGCAATGAGCAGTTCTTC.

The rearrangement uses TRBV2 and TRBJ2-5; D not resolved. Germline V gene lookup returns CDR1 SNHLY and CDR2 FYNNEI. CDR3 length: 15 amino acids. The V and J ends lost 9 bases and 2 bases respectively, with 19 bases between them. The CDR3 protein is CARGRVGRYQETQYF. CDR3 DNA: TGTGCCAGGGGTCGGGTCGGCAGATATCAAGAGACCCAGTACTTC.

The CDR3 reads CASSLEDRTDTQYF. The DNA for the CDR3 is TGCGCCAGCAGCTTGGAGGACAGAACAGATACGCAGTATTTT. The rearrangement links TRBV5-1 to TRBJ2-3; tentatively, D is TRBD1 (6 bases). The CDR3 loop spans 14 amino acids. V lost 0 bases and J 3 bases, leaving 8 bases between the germline ends. CDR1 and CDR2 from the germline V gene are SGHRS and YFSETQ. Full variable domain (outside the CDR3, taken from reference TRBV5-1 and TRBJ2-3): KAGVTQTPRYLIKTRGQQVTLSCSPISGHRSVSWYQQTPGQGLQFLFEYFSETQRNKGNFPGRFSGRQFSNSRSEMNVSTLELGDSALYLCASSLEDRTDTQYFGPGTRLTVL.